The present T cell receptor beta chain was sequenced within a study of regulatory T cells in long-lasting Graves disease. Arm-PCR of CDR3 regions with iRepertoire HTBI primers generated TCR beta libraries. TCRdb independently ran MiXCR on the multiplex PCR reads; one entry per CDR3 protein. The repertoire has about 450,000 distinct CDR3 sequences, around 13% of them found once; the top ten carry around a sixth. The CDR3 has 14 residues. Germline CDR1 and CDR2: SGHKS and YYEKEE (reference sequence). V lost 2 bases to trimming and J lost 3 bases, with 9 bases between them. The time point: newly diagnosed GD, antithyroid drugs for less than 3 months. With RNA extracted from PBMCs as input, the TCR library was made. Patients were from an endocrinology department in Xi'an, China. The collection involved drawing 8.5 to 9 milliliters of peripheral blood into EDTA tubes. This sample also appeared in a second study, on T cells in Graves' hyperthyroidism and ophthalmopathy.

Here the sequenced sample was peripheral blood mononuclear cells (PBMCs), taken at new diagnosis, from a patient treated with antithyroid drugs. The chain is built from TRBV5-5 and TRBJ1-3; D remains unclear. The TCR was taken from a woman aged 45 to 65 with Graves disease. Here the CDR3 DNA reads TGTGCCAGCAGCTTCTACGGGGTTGGAAACACCATATATTTT. Protein product: CASSFYGVGNTIYF.